Each of the 23 T cell receptor beta chains below was sequenced from the same sample in a study of regulatory T cells in long-lasting Graves disease. Time point meaning: newly diagnosed GD, antithyroid drugs for less than 3 months. RNA isolated from PBMCs was used to make the TCR library. Sequencing libraries for TCR beta were prepared with iRepertoire HTBI primers and Arm-PCR of CDR3 regions. A single record per CDR3 protein comes from TCRdb applying MiXCR to the multiplex PCR reads. The data contain 300,000 to 400,000 distinct CDR3 sequences, more than 15% of them singletons. The input for sequencing was peripheral blood mononuclear cells (PBMCs), taken at new diagnosis, from a patient treated with antithyroid drugs. These receptors were obtained from a female donor with Graves disease.

This clonotype came up many times. The V gene is TRBV6-1, the J gene TRBJ2-3, with D hard to call. V was trimmed by 6 bases and J by 0 bases, leaving 10 bases between them. This CDR3 has 14 amino acids. Germline V CDR1 and CDR2: MNHNS, SASEGT. The CDR3, as DNA: TGTGCCAGCAGAAACTATGGGAGCACAGATACGCAGTATTTT. It encodes CASRNYGSTDTQYF.

At least ten counts were recorded for this clonotype. This sequence joins TRBV6-1 and TRBJ2-3; tentatively, D is TRBD1 (5 bases). Trimming removed 6 bases at V and 0 bases at J, with 10 bases between. Germline V gene data show CDR1 as MNHNS and CDR2 as SASEGT. The CDR3 covers 14 residues. In DNA, the CDR3 is TGTGCCAGCAGGGCAGGGCGAAGCACAGATACGCAGTATTTT. It is translated as CASRAGRSTDTQYF.

The J gene is TRBJ1-1, the V gene TRBV20-1, with D possibly being TRBD1 (6 bases). V shed 6 bases and J shed 1 base, with 9 bases lying between them. Germline CDR1 reads DFQATT; CDR2 reads SNEGSKA (reference sequence). The CDR3 spans 12 residues. CDR3 amino acids: CSAMDRNTEAFF. The CDR3 DNA reads as TGCAGTGCGATGGACAGGAACACTGAAGCTTTCTTT.

Of note for this clonotype: This clone may be a read error of a much larger clone one base away. This chain connects TRBV5-1 to TRBJ2-1, with a possible D match to TRBD1 (7 bases). CDR1 is SGHRS and CDR2 is YFSETQ in the germline V gene. CDR3 length: 16 amino acids. The V gene lost 7 bases and the J gene lost 8 bases, with 25 bases spanning the gap. The CDR3 nucleotides are TGCGCCAGCCGTCTGGAGGGGGCTAGCGAGTACGATGAGCAGTTCTTC. Translation: CASRLEGASEYDEQFF.

This clonotype was seen ten or more times. The chain joins TRBV6-5 to TRBJ2-2, with D possibly being TRBD2 (5 bases). The CDR3 sequence is 15 residues long. Per the germline V gene, CDR1 is MNHEY and CDR2 is SVGAGI. V was pared by 0 bases and J by 8 bases, with 13 bases between. The CDR3: CASSYSIEGSGELFF. CDR3 DNA: TGTGCCAGCAGTTACTCGATTGAGGGAAGTGGGGAGCTGTTTTTT.

A few counts support this clonotype. The CDR3 loop is CASSPPLTSDYSYEQYF. In DNA, the CDR3 is TGTGCCAGCAGCCCCCCCTTGACTAGCGACTACTCCTACGAGCAGTACTTC. V gene TRBV11-2 combines with J gene TRBJ2-7; 8 nucleotides line up with TRBD2. This CDR3 is built from 17 residues. Unmatched junction bases numbered 12, after V lost 5 bases and J lost 0 bases. Germline V lookup: CDR1 SGHAT, CDR2 FQNNGV.

This clonotype has at least ten counts. The rearrangement links TRBV6-1 to TRBJ2-1, with D perhaps matching TRBD2 (5 bases). V dropped 6 bases and J dropped 8 bases, with 23 bases sitting between them. The CDR3 is made up of 16 amino acids. Per germline, CDR1 MNHNS and CDR2 SASEGT. CDR3 DNA sequence: TGTGCCAGCAGGACTTCGATTATATCCGGGGTTGATGAGCAGTTCTTC. Protein sequence: CASRTSIISGVDEQFF.

This clonotype was counted ten times or more. This chain connects TRBV19 to TRBJ2-5; 16 positions match TRBD2. The CDR3 spans 15 residues. V gave up 5 bases and J gave up 5 bases; unmatched junction bases: 2. Looked up from germline, CDR1 is LNHDA and CDR2 is SQIVND (reference sequence). For the CDR3, the DNA is TGTGCCAGTAGTTCGGGACTAGCGGGAGGGGAGACCCAGTACTTC. It yields the protein CASSSGLAGGETQYF.

Worth noting for this clonotype: The CDR3 end shows no conserved phenylalanine or tryptophan, and so a read error is likely. Because the CDR3's place on the DNA is in doubt, the DNA is left out and the CDR3 is given as listed by TCRdb. The CDR3 spells CAWSATGAGGFTV. The rearrangement links TRBV30 to TRBJ1-2; TRBD1 was called by the table and not checked on the DNA. Germline V CDR1 and CDR2: GTSNPN, SVGIG (reference sequence). The CDR3 is 13 residues long, counting both termini.

This clonotype was recorded many times. This chain uses TRBV20-1 with TRBJ2-1; possibly TRBD2 for D (6 bases). With 7 bases removed from V and 2 bases from J, the gap between germline ends came to 15 bases. In germline, CDR1 is DFQATT, CDR2 SNEGSKA (reference sequence). The CDR3 sequence is 14 residues long. CDR3 in amino acids: CSGSSGRTYNEQFF. CDR3 coding DNA: TGCAGTGGCTCGAGCGGGCGAACCTACAATGAGCAGTTCTTC.

In its sample, this clonotype was seen a few times. The genes are TRBV19 and TRBJ1-6; TRBD1 matches 7 bases. Per the germline V gene, CDR1 is LNHDA and CDR2 is SQIVND (reference sequence). The length of the CDR3 is 13 residues. Losses at the gene ends were 10 bases for V and 3 bases for J; bases not matched to a gene: 3. CDR3 bases: TGTGCCACCCGGGACAGCTATAATTCACCCCTCCACTTT. Encoded protein: CATRDSYNSPLHF.

This clonotype has ten or more counts. The rearrangement uses TRBV6-1 and TRBJ1-2; D gene uncertain. V was cut by 10 bases and J by 9 bases, with 21 bases left in between. Germline V gene sequence: CDR1 MNHNS, CDR2 SASEGT. The CDR3 is made up of 13 amino acids. CDR3 in DNA: TGTGCCATCAAACGGCCTGACAATAACCGCTACACCTTC. It translates to CAIKRPDNNRYTF.

This clonotype was seen only a few times. The J gene is TRBJ2-7, the V gene TRBV28; 8 nucleotides line up with TRBD1. Germline lookup yields CDR1 MDHEN and CDR2 SYDVKM. The CDR3 consists of 15 residues. V gave up 5 bases and J gave up 5 bases; unmatched junction bases: 11. CDR3 region: CASSISGTGLHEQYF. CDR3 sequence (DNA): TGTGCCAGCAGTATCTCCGGGACAGGACTCCACGAGCAGTACTTC.

This clonotype was observed many times. The chain is built from TRBV6-4 and TRBJ2-1; 10 bases agree with TRBD2. Unmatched junction bases numbered 15, after V lost 6 bases and J lost 7 bases. CDR1 and CDR2 (germline): MRHNA, SNTAGT. The CDR3 consists of 17 residues. CDR3 bases: TGTGCCAGCAGGCCCTGGCCAAGCGGGAGGGCCAGGAATGAGCAGTTCTTC. Translating gives CASRPWPSGRARNEQFF.

This clonotype has at least ten counts. The chain recombines TRBV7-9 with TRBJ1-2; D is perhaps TRBD1 (5 bases). Between the trimmed V and J ends, which lost 0 bases and 2 bases, there was a span of 10 bases. The CDR3 loop spans 15 amino acids. Germline loops: CDR1 SEHNR, CDR2 FQNEAQ (reference sequence). The CDR3 reads CASSLAPGENYGYTF. CDR3 nucleotides: TGTGCCAGCAGCTTAGCTCCGGGGGAAAACTATGGCTACACCTTC. The variable domain in full, completed from reference TRBV7-9 and TRBJ1-2, reads DTGVSQNPRHKITKRGQNVTFRCDPISEHNRLYWYRQTLGQGPEFLTYFQNEAQLEKSRLLSDRFSAERPKGSFSTLEIQRTEQGDSAMYLCASSLAPGENYGYTFGSGTRLTVV.

This clonotype has at least ten counts. V gene TRBV7-3 combines with J gene TRBJ2-1, with TRBD2 matching over 9 bases. V lost 2 bases, J lost 5 bases, and 4 bases stayed unmatched. This CDR3 contains 15 residues. The germline CDR1 and CDR2 sequences are SGHTA and FQGTGA. The CDR3 protein is CASSLAGGLHNEQFF. The CDR3 DNA follows: TGTGCCAGCAGCTTAGCGGGAGGGCTACACAATGAGCAGTTCTTC. The whole variable domain, remainder taken from reference TRBV7-3 and TRBJ2-1, is GAGVSQTPSNKVTEKGKYVELRCDPISGHTALYWYRQSLGQGPEFLIYFQGTGAADDSGLPNDRFFAVRPEGSVSTLKIQRTERGDSAVYLCASSLAGGLHNEQFFGPGTRLTVL.

The chain joins TRBV6-2 or TRBV6-3 to TRBJ2-1; 13 nucleotides agree with TRBD2. V lost 5 bases to trimming and J lost 6 bases; unmatched junction nucleotides: 7. The germline CDR1 and CDR2 sequences are MNHEY and SVGEGT. The CDR3 contains 16 residues. CDR3 in amino acids: CASSPQGTSGTNEQFF. CDR3 nucleotides: TGTGCCAGCAGTCCACAGGGGACTAGCGGGACCAATGAGCAGTTCTTC.

In its sample, this clonotype was seen many times. This chain links TRBV27 with TRBJ2-2, with D perhaps matching TRBD1 (6 bases). CDR3 size: 17 residues. Trimming stripped 3 bases from V and 3 bases from J, with 17 bases between. In germline, CDR1 is MNHEY, CDR2 SMNVEV (reference sequence). The CDR3 sequence: CASSFLSGARDTGELFF. The CDR3 coding sequence is TGTGCCAGCAGTTTCCTATCAGGGGCGAGGGACACCGGGGAGCTGTTTTTT.

Ten or more counts support this clonotype. The chain recombines TRBV15 with TRBJ1-6; 8 bases align to TRBD1. The germline CDR1 and CDR2 sequences are LNHNV and YYDKDF (reference sequence). CDR3 length: 15 amino acids. The J segment lost 7 bases and the V segment lost 3 bases, leaving 5 bases of the junction unmatched. This CDR3 is CATSSPRQGNSPLHF. The CDR3 bases are TGTGCCACCAGCAGTCCCCGACAGGGGAATTCACCCCTCCACTTT. The entire variable domain, with the rest obtained from reference TRBV15 and TRBJ1-6, is as follows: DAMVIQNPRYQVTQFGKPVTLSCSQTLNHNVMYWYQQKSSQAPKLLFHYYDKDFNNEADTPDNFQSRRPNTSFCFLDIRSPGLGDTAMYLCATSSPRQGNSPLHFGNGTRLTVT.

This clonotype was counted at least ten times. This chain links TRBV27 with TRBJ2-1; 7 bases agree with TRBD1. CDR3 length: 12 amino acids. Unmatched junction bases numbered 3, after V lost 5 bases and J lost 8 bases. Germline V CDR1 and CDR2: MNHEY, SMNVEV (reference sequence). The CDR3 DNA is TGTGCCAGCAGTCACAGGGGAGATGAGCAGTTCTTC. Protein product: CASSHRGDEQFF.

This clonotype was found many times. The V gene is TRBV6-9, the J gene TRBJ2-7; TRBD1 aligns across 10 bases. From germline, CDR1 is MNHGY and CDR2 SVAAGI. The V gene end was trimmed by 9 bases and the J gene end by 5 bases; junction bases not matched to a gene: 13. The length of the CDR3 is 15 residues. The CDR3 DNA reads as TGTGCCAGACCCTCCGGGACAGGGGAAGGCGACGAGCAGTACTTC. Translated: CARPSGTGEGDEQYF.

Concerning this clonotype itself: The junction departs from germline at one end; a sequencing error may be responsible. This chain uses TRBV12-3 or TRBV12-4 with TRBJ2-7, with TRBD2 matching over 7 bases. This CDR3 has 18 amino acids. CDR3 protein: CASSLSGGYQAPSYAQYF. The CDR3 DNA reads TGTGCCAGTAGTTTATCCGGGGGGTATCAGGCTCCATCCTACGCGCAGTACTTC.

This clonotype was detected many times. The chain links TRBV12-3 or TRBV12-4 to TRBJ2-1; either TRBD1 or TRBD2 may supply D (5 bases each). Trimming pared 2 bases from V and 8 bases from J, leaving 10 bases between. There are 13 residues in the CDR3. The CDR3 sequence: CASSLPGTHEQFF. The CDR3 DNA reads TGTGCCAGCAGTTTACCCGGGACCCATGAGCAGTTCTTC.